This T cell receptor beta chain was sequenced in a study of high-grade serous ovarian cancer treatment subgroups. Study-wide results and limits: Bulk tumor TCR sequencing gave no spatial information. Same-patient tumor repertoires overlapped at roughly 0.095 to 0.79; different patients barely overlapped.

Tumor tissue was taken before any definitive surgery or chemotherapy was given. Method: immunoSEQ multiplex PCR; TCRdb's copy keeps in-frame clones and lacks some. Among about 18,000 clones, around 80% were seen once, and the ten largest hold 6.4%. This clone was counted a few times. The antigen is undetermined. V was cut by 2 bases and J by 4 bases, with 9 bases left in between. Germline CDR1 reads SGHNT; CDR2 reads YYREEE (reference sequence). This CDR3 region has 13 residues. The clonotype originates from a human donor with high-grade serous ovarian cancer. The specimen was tumor tissue. The chain employs TRBV5-4 and TRBJ1-2; a weak D match, TRBD1 (5 bases). The CDR3 nucleotides read TGTGCCAGCAGCTTTTGGGGGGGCTATGGCTACACCTTC. This translates into CASSFWGGYGYTF. The full variable domain, completed using reference TRBV5-4 and TRBJ1-2, is ETGVTQSPTHLIKTRGQQVTLRCSSQSGHNTVSWYQQALGQGPQFIFQYYREEENGRGNFPPRFSGLQFPNYSSELNVNALELDDSALYLCASSFWGGYGYTFGSGTRLTVV.